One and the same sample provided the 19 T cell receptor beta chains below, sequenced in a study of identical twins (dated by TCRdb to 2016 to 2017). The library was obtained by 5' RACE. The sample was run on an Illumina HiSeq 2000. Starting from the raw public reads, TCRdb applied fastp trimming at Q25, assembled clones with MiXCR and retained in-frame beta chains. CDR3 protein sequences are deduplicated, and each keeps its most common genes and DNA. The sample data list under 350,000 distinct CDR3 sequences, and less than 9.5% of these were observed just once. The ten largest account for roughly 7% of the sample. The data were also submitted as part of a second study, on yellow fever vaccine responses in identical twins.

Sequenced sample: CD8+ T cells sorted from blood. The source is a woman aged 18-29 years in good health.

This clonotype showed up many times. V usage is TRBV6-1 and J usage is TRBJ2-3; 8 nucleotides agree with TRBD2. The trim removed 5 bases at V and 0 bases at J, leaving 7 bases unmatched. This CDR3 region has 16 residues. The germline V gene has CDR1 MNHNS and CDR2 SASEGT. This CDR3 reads CASSPREGLSTDTQYF. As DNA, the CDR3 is TGTGCCAGCAGTCCCCGGGAGGGACTTAGCACAGATACGCAGTATTTT.

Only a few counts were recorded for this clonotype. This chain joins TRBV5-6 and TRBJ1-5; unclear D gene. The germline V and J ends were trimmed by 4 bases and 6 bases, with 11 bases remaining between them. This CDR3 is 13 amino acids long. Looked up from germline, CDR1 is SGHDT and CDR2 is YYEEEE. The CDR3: CASSTGVGQPQHF. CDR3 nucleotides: TGTGCCAGCAGCACTGGGGTTGGTCAGCCCCAGCATTTT.

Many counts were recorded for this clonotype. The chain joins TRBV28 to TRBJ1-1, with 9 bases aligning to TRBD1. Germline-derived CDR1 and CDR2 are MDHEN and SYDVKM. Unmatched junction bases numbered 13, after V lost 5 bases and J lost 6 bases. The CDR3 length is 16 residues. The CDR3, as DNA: TGTGCCAGCAGTATCTTCATGGGACAGGGTCACGCTGAAGCTTTCTTT. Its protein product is CASSIFMGQGHAEAFF.

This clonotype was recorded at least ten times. This CDR3 is CASSELAGSSYEQYF. In DNA, the CDR3 is TGTGCCAGCAGCGAACTAGCGGGGAGCTCCTACGAGCAGTACTTC. The chain uses TRBV6-1 and TRBJ2-7, with 10 bases aligning to TRBD2. In germline, CDR1 is MNHNS, CDR2 SASEGT. Trimming took 6 bases from V and 0 from J; bases not matched to a gene: 5. The CDR3 has 15 amino acids.

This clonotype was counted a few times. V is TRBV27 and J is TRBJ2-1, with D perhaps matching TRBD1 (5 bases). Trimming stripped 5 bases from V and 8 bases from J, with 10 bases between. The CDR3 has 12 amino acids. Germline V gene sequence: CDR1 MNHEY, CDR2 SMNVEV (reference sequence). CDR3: CASSVRGDEQFF. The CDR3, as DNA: TGTGCCAGCAGTGTAAGGGGCGATGAGCAGTTCTTC.

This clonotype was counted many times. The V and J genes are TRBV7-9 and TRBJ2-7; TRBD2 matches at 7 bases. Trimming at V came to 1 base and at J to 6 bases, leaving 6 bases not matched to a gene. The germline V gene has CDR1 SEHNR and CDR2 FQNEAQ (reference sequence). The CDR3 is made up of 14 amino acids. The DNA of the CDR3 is TGTGCCAGCAGCTTAGTGATGGGGGGGTCCGAGCAGTACTTC. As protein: CASSLVMGGSEQYF.

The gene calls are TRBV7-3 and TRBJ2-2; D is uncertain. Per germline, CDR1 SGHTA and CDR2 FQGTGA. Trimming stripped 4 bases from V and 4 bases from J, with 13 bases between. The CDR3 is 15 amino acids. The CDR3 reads CASSYEVPPTGELFF. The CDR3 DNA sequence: TGTGCCAGCAGCTACGAAGTACCTCCCACCGGGGAGCTGTTTTTT. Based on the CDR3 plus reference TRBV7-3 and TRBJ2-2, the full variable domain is GAGVSQTPSNKVTEKGKYVELRCDPISGHTALYWYRQSLGQGPEFLIYFQGTGAADDSGLPNDRFFAVRPEGSVSTLKIQRTERGDSAVYLCASSYEVPPTGELFFGEGSRLTVL.

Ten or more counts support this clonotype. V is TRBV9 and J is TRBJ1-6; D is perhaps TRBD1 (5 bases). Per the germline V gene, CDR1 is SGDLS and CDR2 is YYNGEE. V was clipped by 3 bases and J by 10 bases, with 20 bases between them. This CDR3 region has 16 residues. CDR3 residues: CASSGAGDPSASPLHF. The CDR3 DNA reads TGTGCCAGCAGCGGGGCTGGGGACCCGTCCGCATCACCCCTCCACTTT.

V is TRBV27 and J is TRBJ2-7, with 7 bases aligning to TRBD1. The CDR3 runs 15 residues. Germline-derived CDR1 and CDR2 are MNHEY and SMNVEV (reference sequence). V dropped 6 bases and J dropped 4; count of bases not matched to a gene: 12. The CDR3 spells CASSDQTGPGYEQYF. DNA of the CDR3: TGTGCCAGCAGCGATCAGACAGGGCCGGGGTACGAGCAGTACTTC.

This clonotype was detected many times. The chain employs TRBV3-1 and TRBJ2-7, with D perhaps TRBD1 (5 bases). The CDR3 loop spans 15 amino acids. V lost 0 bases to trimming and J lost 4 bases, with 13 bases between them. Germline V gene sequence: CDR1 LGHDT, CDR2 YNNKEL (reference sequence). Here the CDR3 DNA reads TGTGCCAGCAGCCAAGATCTCTCAGGGATTTACGAGCAGTACTTC. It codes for CASSQDLSGIYEQYF.

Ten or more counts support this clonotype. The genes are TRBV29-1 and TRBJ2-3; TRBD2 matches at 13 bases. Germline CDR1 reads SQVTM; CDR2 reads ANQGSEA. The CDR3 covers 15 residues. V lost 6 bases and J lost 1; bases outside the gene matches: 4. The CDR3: CSVGGLAGGTDTQYF. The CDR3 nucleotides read TGCAGCGTCGGAGGACTAGCGGGAGGCACAGATACGCAGTATTTT.

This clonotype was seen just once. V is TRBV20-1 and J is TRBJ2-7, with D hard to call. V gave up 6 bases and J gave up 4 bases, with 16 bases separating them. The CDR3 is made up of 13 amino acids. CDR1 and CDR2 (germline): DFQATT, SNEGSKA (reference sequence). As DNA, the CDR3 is TGCAGTGCCTCCCCCGCAGGTCCGTACGAGCAGTACTTC. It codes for CSASPAGPYEQYF.

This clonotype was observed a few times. This CDR3 is CASSYWGGPLSGANVLTF. The CDR3 DNA reads as TGTGCCAGCAGTTACTGGGGGGGCCCGCTCTCTGGGGCCAACGTCCTGACTTTC. The rearrangement joins TRBV6-2 or TRBV6-3 to TRBJ2-6; D is possibly TRBD2 (7 bases). With 1 base removed from V and 0 bases from J, the gap between germline ends came to 13 bases. From germline, CDR1 is MNHEY and CDR2 SVGEGT. The CDR3 is 18 residues long.

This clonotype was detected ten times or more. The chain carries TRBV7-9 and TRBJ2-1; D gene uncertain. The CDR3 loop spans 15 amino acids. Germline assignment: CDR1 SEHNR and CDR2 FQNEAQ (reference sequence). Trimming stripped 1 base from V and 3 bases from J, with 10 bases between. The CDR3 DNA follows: TGTGCCAGCAGCTTAGTGGTTGACAACTACAATGAGCAGTTCTTC. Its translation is CASSLVVDNYNEQFF.

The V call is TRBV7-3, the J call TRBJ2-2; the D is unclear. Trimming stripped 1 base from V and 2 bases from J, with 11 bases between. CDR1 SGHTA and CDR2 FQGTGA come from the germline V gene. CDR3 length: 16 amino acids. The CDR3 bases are TGTGCCAGCAGCTTAATTGGTGGCGTAAACACCGGGGAGCTGTTTTTT. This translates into CASSLIGGVNTGELFF.

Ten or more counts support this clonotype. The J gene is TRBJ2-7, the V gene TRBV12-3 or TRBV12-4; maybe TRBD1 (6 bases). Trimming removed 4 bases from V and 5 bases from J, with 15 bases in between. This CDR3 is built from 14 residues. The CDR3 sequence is CASSSLKGDHEQYF. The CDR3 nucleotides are TGTGCCAGCAGTTCCCTAAAGGGGGACCACGAGCAGTACTTC.

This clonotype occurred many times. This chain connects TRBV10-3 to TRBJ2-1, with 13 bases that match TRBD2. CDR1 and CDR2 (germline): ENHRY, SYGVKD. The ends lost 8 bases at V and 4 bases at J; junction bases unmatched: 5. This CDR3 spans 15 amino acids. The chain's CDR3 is CAISGTSGTYNEQFF. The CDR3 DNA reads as TGTGCCATCTCCGGGACTAGCGGGACTTACAATGAGCAGTTCTTC.

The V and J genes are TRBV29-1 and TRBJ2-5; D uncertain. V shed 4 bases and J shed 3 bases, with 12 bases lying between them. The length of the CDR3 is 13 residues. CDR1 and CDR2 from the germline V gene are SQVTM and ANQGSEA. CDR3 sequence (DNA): TGCAGCGTTGTCCCGTGGTTGGAAGAGACCCAGTACTTC. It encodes CSVVPWLEETQYF.

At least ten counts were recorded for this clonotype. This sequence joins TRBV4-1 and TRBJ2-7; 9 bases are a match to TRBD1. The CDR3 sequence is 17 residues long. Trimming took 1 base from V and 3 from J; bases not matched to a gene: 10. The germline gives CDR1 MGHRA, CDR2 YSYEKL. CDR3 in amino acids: CASSQGGGTGNFYEQYF. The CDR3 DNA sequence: TGCGCCAGCAGCCAAGGGGGGGGGACAGGGAATTTCTACGAGCAGTACTTC.